These 32 T cell receptor beta chains were sequenced from one sample in a study of cytomegalovirus exposure and HLA in healthy donors. Vbeta (60) and Jbeta (13) primers were used in the PCR. Clones were sequenced by immunoSEQ multiplex PCR, and TCRdb holds only the in-frame ones, with some missing. Among about 140,000 clones, more than 60% were seen once, and the ten largest hold 2.5% to 3%. The specimen was PBMCs. These receptors were taken from a male donor in good health and CMV-seronegative.

This clone came up once. The J gene is TRBJ2-6, the V gene TRBV7-2; D might be TRBD1 (8 bases). CDR3 length equals 17 residues. V was cut by 5 bases and J by 2 bases, with 16 bases left in between. Germline V gene lookup returns CDR1 SGHTA and CDR2 FQGNSA. This CDR3 reads CASSPGQGGPGANVLTF. In nucleotides, the CDR3 is TGTGCCAGCAGCCCCGGACAGGGAGGGCCTGGGGCCAACGTCCTGACTTTC.

The chain links TRBV19 to TRBJ1-1; D gene unclear. CDR1 is LNHDA, CDR2 SQIVND, per germline (reference sequence). V gave up 6 bases and J gave up 11 bases, with 13 bases separating them. The CDR3 has 11 residues. This CDR3 is CASSEERDAFF. The CDR3, as DNA: TGTGCCAGTAGCGAGGAGCGGGATGCTTTCTTT.

The chain uses TRBV6-1 and TRBJ2-3; a weak D match, TRBD1 (6 bases). V shed 1 base and J shed 2 bases, with 19 bases lying between them. Germline values: CDR1 MNHNS, CDR2 SASEGT. The CDR3 totals 18 residues. The CDR3, as DNA: TGTGCCAGCAGTGAAGAGGGATTTACGGGACACTACACAGATACGCAGTATTTT. It encodes CASSEEGFTGHYTDTQYF.

The rearrangement links TRBV5-4 to TRBJ1-2, with D perhaps matching TRBD1 (5 bases). V gave up 4 bases and J gave up 7 bases, with 14 bases separating them. This CDR3 contains 13 residues. Germline V gene data show CDR1 as SGHNT and CDR2 as YYREEE (reference sequence). The CDR3 spells CASSRRDLPGYTF. The CDR3 coding sequence is TGTGCCAGCAGCCGGAGGGACCTCCCTGGCTACACCTTC.

A few counts support this clone. The V call is TRBV5-1, the J call TRBJ1-2, with 7 bases matching TRBD1. This CDR3 is 16 amino acids long. From germline, CDR1 is SGHRS and CDR2 YFSETQ. V dropped 4 bases and J dropped 4; count of bases not matched to a gene: 13. The CDR3 bases are TGCGCCAGCAGCGTGGGACAGCCTAGGACCTCCTATGGCTACACCTTC. Its translation is CASSVGQPRTSYGYTF.

This chain's CDR3 is CASSNRGDREEDGYTF. The DNA of the CDR3 is TGTGCCAGCAGCAATAGAGGGGACAGGGAGGAGGATGGCTACACCTTC. The chain is built from TRBV21-1 and TRBJ1-2; TRBD1 is taken as the D call from the table, unchecked against the DNA. TRBV21-1 is a known pseudogene. The CDR3 is 16 residues long.

The sample holds one count of this clone. The rearrangement joins TRBV30 to TRBJ2-5; D not certain. Trimming removed 0 bases from V and 5 bases from J, with 7 bases in between. This CDR3 region has 12 residues. CDR1 and CDR2 from the germline V gene are GTSNPN and SVGIG (reference sequence). The CDR3 is CAWSVELETQYF. CDR3 coding DNA: TGTGCCTGGAGTGTAGAGTTGGAGACCCAGTACTTC.

The chain uses TRBV13 and TRBJ2-1; 9 positions match TRBD2. Germline loops: CDR1 PRHDT, CDR2 FYEKMQ (reference sequence). J gave up 1 base and V 2 bases, and 6 bases lay outside the gene matches. The CDR3 loop spans 17 amino acids. The CDR3 DNA follows: TGTGCCAGCAGCTTACCCACTCTAGCGGGATCCTACAATGAGCAGTTCTTC. It encodes CASSLPTLAGSYNEQFF.

The chain is built from TRBV5-1 and TRBJ2-5, with 8 bases lining up with TRBD1. CDR3 size: 15 residues. CDR1 is SGHRS, CDR2 YFSETQ, per germline. The trim removed 0 bases at V and 2 bases at J, leaving 3 bases unmatched. The CDR3 sequence: CASSLDTGGQETQYF. The DNA for the CDR3 is TGCGCCAGCAGCTTGGATACAGGGGGGCAAGAGACCCAGTACTTC.

This chain uses TRBV6-6 with TRBJ2-7; D remains unclear. This CDR3 region has 16 residues. The germline gives CDR1 MNHNY, CDR2 SVGAGI (reference sequence). Trimming pared 0 bases from V and 6 bases from J, leaving 18 bases between. The CDR3 sequence is CASSYSLDTKLGEQYF. The CDR3 region has the DNA TGTGCCAGCAGTTACTCGCTAGATACCAAATTGGGCGAGCAGTACTTC.

To note about this clone: The junction does not match germline at one end; this may be a read error. This chain links TRBV7-7 with TRBJ2-3; D gene ambiguous. This CDR3 comprises 17 residues. In germline, CDR1 is SSHAT, CDR2 FNYEAQ (reference sequence). The CDR3 is CASSLGPLGPDQDTQYF. CDR3 DNA sequence: TGTGCTAGCAGCTTAGGGCCCTTGGGCCCCGATCAAGATACGCAGTATTTT.

In this sample, this clone turned up a few times. This chain uses TRBV5-1 with TRBJ1-2; a possible D gene is TRBD1 (6 bases). The CDR3 is 15 residues long. Germline CDR1 and CDR2: SGHRS and YFSETQ. Trimming shortened V by 0 bases and J by 0 bases, and 9 bases separated the two germline ends. CDR3 nucleotides: TGCGCCAGCAGCTTGGAAGCAGGGGCTAACTATGGCTACACCTTC. Its translation is CASSLEAGANYGYTF.

This chain connects TRBV4-3 to TRBJ1-6; no clear D. Germline CDR1 and CDR2: LGHNA and YSLEER. This CDR3 is built from 12 residues. The V end was cut by 4 bases, the J end by 9 bases, with 7 bases between. The CDR3 sequence: CASSRGISPLHF. The CDR3 DNA is TGCGCCAGCAGCCGAGGGATTTCACCCCTCCACTTT.

The rearrangement uses TRBV7-8 and TRBJ2-1; D unresolved. This CDR3 spans 15 amino acids. V shed 5 bases and J shed 0 bases, with 11 bases lying between them. In germline, CDR1 is SGHVS, CDR2 FQNEAQ. CDR3 loop: CASSPTISSYNEQFF. The CDR3 DNA reads TGTGCCAGCAGCCCTACCATAAGCTCCTACAATGAGCAGTTCTTC.

This sequence joins TRBV27 and TRBJ2-3, with 7 bases aligning to TRBD1. The CDR3 runs to 17 residues. The J segment lost 2 bases and the V segment lost 6 bases, leaving 14 bases of the junction unmatched. Germline lookup yields CDR1 MNHEY and CDR2 SMNVEV (reference sequence). This CDR3 reads CASRLRSWDRITDTQYF. CDR3 coding DNA: TGTGCCAGCAGGTTGAGGTCGTGGGACAGAATCACAGATACGCAGTATTTT.

The chain combines TRBV19 with TRBJ1-6, with a weak D call TRBD1 (5 bases). The germline gives CDR1 LNHDA, CDR2 SQIVND (reference sequence). The length of the CDR3 is 17 residues. V was pared by 10 bases and J by 0 bases, with 19 bases between. Written as DNA, the CDR3 is TGTGCCACCACCGGCAGGGAGGGGAGCTCCTATAATTCACCCCTCCACTTT. Translating gives CATTGREGSSYNSPLHF.

The rearrangement uses TRBV7-9 and TRBJ1-5; weak D call: TRBD1 (5 bases). The CDR3 has 15 residues. CDR1 SEHNR and CDR2 FQNEAQ come from the germline V gene (reference sequence). V was cut by 4 bases and J by 3 bases, with 13 bases left in between. The DNA of the CDR3 is TGTGCCAGCAGCTCAACCAACAGGATCAATCAGCCCCAGCATTTT. Residues: CASSSTNRINQPQHF.

The rearrangement uses TRBV7-9 and TRBJ2-3; TRBD2 aligns across 10 bases. Per germline, CDR1 SEHNR and CDR2 FQNEAQ (reference sequence). Trimming took 5 bases from V and 2 from J; bases not matched to a gene: 10. The CDR3 runs to 17 residues. The DNA of the CDR3 is TGTGCCAGCAGCGCAAAACCCGGGACTAGCGCCACAGATACGCAGTATTTT. This codes for CASSAKPGTSATDTQYF.

A few counts support this clone. The CDR3 protein is CASSFSGNEKLFF. DNA of the CDR3: TGTGCCAGCAGCTTCAGCGGAAATGAAAAACTGTTTTTT. The chain joins TRBV7-9 to TRBJ1-4; D call uncertain. Germline lookup yields CDR1 SEHNR and CDR2 FQNEAQ (reference sequence). The CDR3 covers 13 residues. V lost 3 bases to trimming and J lost 5 bases, with 7 bases between them.

This clone was detected only a few times. V and J are TRBV29-1 and TRBJ1-1; 7 bases fit TRBD1. Germline V CDR1 and CDR2: SQVTM, ANQGSEA. The length of the CDR3 is 14 residues. The V gene end was trimmed by 4 bases and the J gene end by 5 bases; junction bases not matched to a gene: 10. The CDR3 spells CSVGQGDVRTEAFF. The CDR3 DNA sequence: TGCAGCGTTGGACAGGGTGATGTGCGGACTGAAGCTTTCTTT.

The rearrangement links TRBV12-5 to TRBJ2-1; D not resolved. This CDR3 is built from 15 residues. In germline, CDR1 is LGHNT, CDR2 FRNRAP. V was cut by 0 bases and J by 0 bases, with 6 bases left in between. The CDR3 spells CASGLVLGSYNEQFF. Written as DNA, the CDR3 is TGTGCTAGTGGTTTGGTACTCGGCTCCTACAATGAGCAGTTCTTC. The variable domain in full, with the rest retrieved from reference TRBV12-5 and TRBJ2-1, is DARVTQTPRHKVTEMGQEVTMRCQPILGHNTVFWYRQTMMQGLELLAYFRNRAPLDDSGMPKDRFSAEMPDATLATLKIQPSEPRDSAVYFCASGLVLGSYNEQFFGPGTRLTVL.

This sequence joins TRBV28 and TRBJ1-1, with D maybe TRBD1 (5 bases). The V gene lost 3 bases and the J gene lost 1 base, with 9 bases spanning the gap. The germline CDR1 and CDR2 sequences are MDHEN and SYDVKM. The length of the CDR3 is 14 residues. CDR3: CASSLGQKNTEAFF. CDR3 nucleotide sequence: TGTGCCAGCAGTTTGGGGCAGAAGAACACTGAAGCTTTCTTT.

This clone has only one observation. This chain joins TRBV10-1 and TRBJ1-2; a possible D gene is TRBD1 (5 bases). This CDR3 has 13 amino acids. Trimming cost V 4 bases and J 5 bases, with 11 bases left between them. The germline V gene encodes CDR1 WNHNN and CDR2 SYGVQD (reference sequence). CDR3 nucleotide sequence: TGCGCCAGCAGTGTTTACGGGACTTATGGCTACACCTTC. Amino acids: CASSVYGTYGYTF.

The chain combines TRBV29-1 with TRBJ1-2, with 9 bases matching TRBD1. The CDR3 is made up of 13 amino acids. Germline trimming cut 3 bases from V and 8 bases from J; bases unmatched to any gene: 7. CDR1 and CDR2 from the germline V gene are SQVTM and ANQGSEA. The CDR3 DNA reads TGCAGCGTTGATGAGGACAGGGGAGGCGGCTACACCTTC. It translates to CSVDEDRGGGYTF.

The chain couples TRBV15 to TRBJ2-1; maybe TRBD2 (6 bases). This CDR3 comprises 15 residues. V was shortened by 0 bases and J by 6 bases, with 12 bases between the two germline ends. Germline V gene lookup returns CDR1 LNHNV and CDR2 YYDKDF (reference sequence). The CDR3 protein is CATSRDGGYGNEQFF. CDR3 DNA sequence: TGTGCCACCAGCAGAGATGGGGGGTACGGCAATGAGCAGTTCTTC.

As DNA, the CDR3 is TGTGCCAGCAGTGATACCGGGGAGGGCTACGAGCAGTACTTC. Residues: CASSDTGEGYEQYF. The rearrangement uses TRBV25-1 and TRBJ2-7, with TRBD2 matching over 7 bases. The CDR3 sequence is 14 residues long. The germline V gene has CDR1 MGHDK and CDR2 SYGVNS. V lost 3 bases to trimming and J lost 3 bases; unmatched junction nucleotides: 5.

The V call is TRBV27, the J call TRBJ1-2; 8 bases align to TRBD1. The CDR3 runs 15 residues. Germline V lookup: CDR1 MNHEY, CDR2 SMNVEV (reference sequence). Germline trimming cut 6 bases from V and 1 base from J; bases unmatched to any gene: 7. This chain's CDR3 is CASSGQGPINYGYTF. The CDR3 DNA follows: TGTGCCAGCAGCGGACAGGGCCCAATTAACTATGGCTACACCTTC.

V gene TRBV29-1 combines with J gene TRBJ1-1; D is possibly TRBD1 (6 bases). Deletions cut 6 bases from V and 4 bases from J, with 12 bases between. The CDR3 runs 12 residues. Germline loops: CDR1 SQVTM, CDR2 ANQGSEA. The CDR3 nucleotides read TGCAGCGTCCAACTACAGGGCACTGAAGCTTTCTTT. The encoded protein is CSVQLQGTEAFF.

This clone was seen only a few times. In nucleotides, the CDR3 is TGTGCCAGCAGCTTCGGGGGGGGGCCAGGGGACACTGAAGCTTTCTTT. Translated: CASSFGGGPGDTEAFF. The rearrangement links TRBV9 to TRBJ1-1; the D gene is possibly TRBD1 (6 bases). With 4 bases removed from V and 3 bases from J, the gap between germline ends came to 19 bases. The CDR3 has 16 amino acids. Germline values: CDR1 SGDLS, CDR2 YYNGEE. The whole variable domain, filled in from reference TRBV9 and TRBJ1-1, reads DSGVTQTPKHLITATGQRVTLRCSPRSGDLSVYWYQQSLDQGLQFLIQYYNGEERAKGNILERFSAQQFPDLHSELNLSSLELGDSALYFCASSFGGGPGDTEAFFGQGTRLTVV.

The chain is built from TRBV11-2 and TRBJ2-2; maybe TRBD1 (5 bases). Germline V gene data show CDR1 as SGHAT and CDR2 as FQNNGV. V shed 1 base and J shed 2 bases, with 8 bases lying between them. The CDR3 is made up of 15 amino acids. CDR3 sequence: CASSLAGHNTGELFF. The CDR3 DNA sequence: TGTGCCAGCAGCTTAGCCGGACATAACACCGGGGAGCTGTTTTTT.

The J gene is TRBJ2-5, the V gene TRBV5-1; 14 positions agree with TRBD2. The ends lost 2 bases at V and 2 bases at J; junction bases unmatched: 8. CDR1 and CDR2 (germline): SGHRS, YFSETQ. The CDR3 runs to 18 residues. CDR3 region: CASSFGLAGGVLQETQYF. In DNA, the CDR3 is TGCGCCAGCAGCTTCGGACTAGCGGGGGGCGTATTACAAGAGACCCAGTACTTC.

The chain combines TRBV19 with TRBJ2-3, with 7 bases fitting TRBD2. CDR3 length: 14 amino acids. Germline CDR1 is LNHDA and CDR2 is SQIVND (reference sequence). The ends lost 1 base at V and 4 bases at J; junction bases unmatched: 2. CDR3 sequence reads: CASSIGGGSDTQYF. In DNA, the CDR3 is TGTGCCAGTAGTATAGGGGGGGGGTCAGATACGCAGTATTTT.